The 23 T cell receptor beta chains below were found in one sample sequenced in a study of T-cell reconstitution after alpha-beta-depleted transplantation in children. Construction of the TCRbeta library involved unique molecular identifiers. MiXCR, run by TCRdb on the PCR reads, gives a single entry per CDR3 protein. The top ten hold 3.8% of the sample, which has nearly 400,000 distinct CDR3 sequences, roughly 20% seen once. The sequencing used PBMCs from the stem cell graft donor, collected from the stem cell graft. Source of these receptors: a human donor who donated a stem cell graft to a child with acute myeloid leukemia.

There are a few counts of this clonotype. CDR3: CASSSSLTSGGHDEQFF. In DNA form, the CDR3 reads TGCGCCAGCAGCTCTTCCTTGACTAGCGGGGGACACGATGAGCAGTTCTTC. The chain is built from TRBV5-1 and TRBJ2-1; TRBD2 matches 12 bases. The J segment lost 8 bases and the V segment lost 3 bases, leaving 12 bases of the junction unmatched. Germline V lookup: CDR1 SGHRS, CDR2 YFSETQ. CDR3 length equals 17 residues. Filled out from reference TRBV5-1 and TRBJ2-1, the complete variable domain reads KAGVTQTPRYLIKTRGQQVTLSCSPISGHRSVSWYQQTPGQGLQFLFEYFSETQRNKGNFPGRFSGRQFSNSRSEMNVSTLELGDSALYLCASSSSLTSGGHDEQFFGPGTRLTVL.

The chain uses TRBV4-2 and TRBJ2-5; 9 bases map to TRBD2. The CDR3 totals 15 residues. Germline loops: CDR1 LGHNA, CDR2 YNFKEQ. V gave up 1 base and J gave up 5 bases; unmatched junction bases: 5. The DNA of the CDR3 is TGTGCCAGCAGCCAAGTCGGGACTAGCTTCGAGACCCAGTACTTC. Amino acids: CASSQVGTSFETQYF.

The chain is built from TRBV20-1 and TRBJ1-1; 8 nucleotides line up with TRBD1. CDR3 length equals 15 residues. Germline CDR1 is DFQATT and CDR2 is SNEGSKA (reference sequence). V gave up 1 base and J gave up 6 bases; unmatched junction bases: 10. The CDR3 spells CSARATTGGNSEAFF. CDR3 nucleotides: TGCAGTGCTAGAGCTACAACAGGGGGAAATTCTGAAGCTTTCTTT.

The V call is TRBV20-1, the J call TRBJ2-7; 10 nucleotides line up with TRBD1. This CDR3 region has 14 residues. Germline CDR1 is DFQATT and CDR2 is SNEGSKA (reference sequence). V was clipped by 6 bases and J by 2 bases; unmatched bases: 7. DNA for the CDR3: TGCAGTGCAAGACAGGGGGCGAAAGCCTACGAGCAGTACTTC. Amino acids: CSARQGAKAYEQYF.

The genes are TRBV20-1 and TRBJ2-7; D possibly uses TRBD1 or TRBD2 (5 bases each). The CDR3 has 14 amino acids. Per germline, CDR1 DFQATT and CDR2 SNEGSKA (reference sequence). V lost 6 bases and J lost 0, with 15 bases in between. For the CDR3, the DNA is TGCAGTGCCCGGGACGGAAGGAGCTCCTACGAGCAGTACTTC. It encodes CSARDGRSSYEQYF.

This chain connects TRBV20-1 to TRBJ2-3, with a possible D match to TRBD1 (5 bases). CDR1 is DFQATT and CDR2 is SNEGSKA in the germline V gene (reference sequence). V was cut by 3 bases and J by 1 base, with 11 bases left in between. The CDR3 has 14 amino acids. CDR3 DNA: TGCAGTGCTAGTGACAGCCTTCGCACAGATACGCAGTATTTT. Translated: CSASDSLRTDTQYF.

The rearrangement uses TRBV11-2 and TRBJ2-7; 7 nucleotides line up with TRBD1. The trim removed 4 bases at V and 2 bases at J, leaving 8 bases unmatched. The CDR3 covers 15 residues. Germline V CDR1 and CDR2: SGHAT, FQNNGV. Written as DNA, the CDR3 is TGTGCCAGCAGCTGGGGACAGACCTCCACCTACGAGCAGTACTTC. As protein: CASSWGQTSTYEQYF.

This clonotype was seen many times. The CDR3 bases are TGTGCTAGTGGTCAGACGGGAGGCTACACCTTC. Residues: CASGQTGGYTF. The V gene is TRBV12-5, the J gene TRBJ1-2; D unclear. In germline, CDR1 is LGHNT, CDR2 FRNRAP. Deletions cut 5 bases from V and 8 bases from J, with 9 bases between. The CDR3 spans 11 residues.

The CDR3 reads CASSLVGSMNTEAFF. In DNA, the CDR3 is TGTGCCAGCAGCTTGGTAGGGTCCATGAACACTGAAGCTTTCTTT. The chain joins TRBV5-5 to TRBJ1-1; D ambiguous. Per germline, CDR1 SGHKS and CDR2 YYEKEE (reference sequence). CDR3 length equals 15 residues. The V end lost 0 bases, the J end lost 0 bases, and 9 bases lay between the germline ends.

CDR3 DNA: TGTGCCAGCAGCTTAATTGGGGGGAGGACAGATACGCAGTATTTT. Protein product: CASSLIGGRTDTQYF. The rearrangement links TRBV7-3 to TRBJ2-3, with D perhaps TRBD2 (6 bases). In germline, CDR1 is SGHTA, CDR2 FQGTGA. The CDR3 is 15 amino acids. V lost 1 base and J lost 3, with 11 bases in between.

The chain has TRBV4-3 and TRBJ2-7; D perhaps matches TRBD1 (6 bases). The CDR3 is 15 residues long. In germline, CDR1 is LGHNA, CDR2 YSLEER. V lost 0 bases and J lost 3, with 12 bases in between. CDR3 in amino acids: CASSQDRGDLYEQYF. CDR3 sequence (DNA): TGCGCCAGCAGCCAAGACAGGGGCGACCTCTACGAGCAGTACTTC.

The gene calls are TRBV20-1 and TRBJ2-3, with TRBD2 matching 12 bases. There are 14 residues in the CDR3. V gave up 6 bases and J gave up 5 bases; unmatched junction bases: 6. Germline-derived CDR1 and CDR2 are DFQATT and SNEGSKA (reference sequence). The CDR3 loop reads CSATTSGRVDTQYF. Written as DNA, the CDR3 is TGCAGTGCGACGACTAGCGGGAGAGTAGATACGCAGTATTTT.

This clonotype was seen repeatedly, ten times or more. This chain uses TRBV6-5 with TRBJ2-1; D perhaps matches TRBD2 (7 bases). The CDR3 sequence is 18 residues long. V was trimmed by 2 bases and J by 6 bases, leaving 23 bases between them. Germline V lookup: CDR1 MNHEY, CDR2 SVGAGI. In DNA, the CDR3 is TGTGCCAGCAGTTACCTAGCGAGGGGAAGTCGGGGGGCCAATGAGCAGTTCTTC. Protein product: CASSYLARGSRGANEQFF.

The chain carries TRBV6-1 and TRBJ2-7; no clear D gene. The CDR3 is 15 amino acids. Between the trimmed V and J ends, which lost 8 bases and 1 base, there was a span of 18 bases. Germline values: CDR1 MNHNS, CDR2 SASEGT. CDR3 nucleotide sequence: TGTGCCAGCCGAAAGACACGGGTCGGGTCCTACGAGCAGTACTTC. Translating it yields CASRKTRVGSYEQYF.

This clonotype was counted ten times or more. The rearrangement joins TRBV12-3 or TRBV12-4 to TRBJ2-7; TRBD1 is a possible D gene (6 bases). This CDR3 is 12 amino acids long. V lost 4 bases and J lost 12, with 16 bases in between. This CDR3 reads CASSSGTPKGYF. Written as DNA, the CDR3 is TGTGCCAGCAGTTCTGGGACACCTAAGGGGTACTTC.

This clonotype was detected a few times. V gene TRBV4-1 combines with J gene TRBJ2-7; TRBD2 aligns across 10 bases. Germline lookup yields CDR1 MGHRA and CDR2 YSYEKL. Trimming took 3 bases from V and 3 from J; bases not matched to a gene: 2. The CDR3 extends over 14 amino acids. The CDR3 region is CASSHKREGYEQYF. Written as DNA, the CDR3 is TGCGCCAGCAGCCATAAGCGGGAGGGCTACGAGCAGTACTTC.

The V call is TRBV5-5, the J call TRBJ2-7; possible D gene TRBD2, 6 bases. From germline, CDR1 is SGHKS and CDR2 YYEKEE (reference sequence). The CDR3 length is 14 residues. V lost 0 bases and J lost 2, with 9 bases in between. DNA of the CDR3: TGTGCCAGCAGCTTGGCGGCGGGGCCCTACGAGCAGTACTTC. Its protein is CASSLAAGPYEQYF.

This chain uses TRBV7-8 with TRBJ2-2; unclear D gene. The germline V gene encodes CDR1 SGHVS and CDR2 FQNEAQ. V lost 3 bases and J 6 bases, leaving 8 bases between the germline ends. This CDR3 has 13 residues. In DNA, the CDR3 is TGTGCCAGCAGCTTTCGAAGTCCCGGGGAGCTGTTTTTT. Amino acid sequence: CASSFRSPGELFF.

This clonotype occurred a few times. The genes are TRBV9 and TRBJ2-1; D is uncertain. The CDR3 loop spans 16 amino acids. Per the germline V gene, CDR1 is SGDLS and CDR2 is YYNGEE. Trimming left V 0 bases short and J 7 bases short, with 17 bases between. The CDR3 DNA is TGTGCCAGCAGCGTAGCTGGACGCCGACCTCGGAATGAGCAGTTCTTC. Translating it yields CASSVAGRRPRNEQFF.

A few counts support this clonotype. This sequence joins TRBV15 and TRBJ2-1; D possibly corresponds to TRBD2 (5 bases). Deletions cut 0 bases from V and 6 bases from J, with 9 bases between. The germline V gene encodes CDR1 LNHNV and CDR2 YYDKDF (reference sequence). This CDR3 is 14 amino acids long. The CDR3 loop reads CATSREGLINEQFF. The CDR3 DNA reads as TGTGCCACCAGCAGAGAAGGACTGATCAATGAGCAGTTCTTC.

The chain couples TRBV6-1 to TRBJ1-2; D may be TRBD1 (5 bases). V was trimmed by 8 bases and J by 0 bases, leaving 19 bases between them. The CDR3 length is 16 residues. Germline-derived CDR1 and CDR2 are MNHNS and SASEGT. The CDR3 sequence is CASLKGRTATNYGYTF. The CDR3 bases are TGTGCCAGCCTCAAGGGGAGAACAGCTACTAACTATGGCTACACCTTC.

The CDR3 DNA follows: TGCGCCAGCAGCCCGACGCCTGCGAACACCGGGGAGCTGTTTTTT. It specifies CASSPTPANTGELFF. This rearrangement joins TRBV5-1 to TRBJ2-2; D remains unclear. Trimming pared 4 bases from V and 0 bases from J, leaving 10 bases between. Germline V lookup: CDR1 SGHRS, CDR2 YFSETQ. This CDR3 region has 15 residues.

Many counts were recorded for this clonotype. The chain combines TRBV20-1 with TRBJ2-2; 8 nucleotides agree with TRBD1. Germline V lookup: CDR1 DFQATT, CDR2 SNEGSKA (reference sequence). The CDR3 has 14 residues. After removal of 7 bases from V and 3 bases from J, the junction contained 7 bases not matched to a gene. The CDR3 sequence is CSVPGQVYTGELFF. In nucleotides, the CDR3 is TGCAGTGTTCCGGGACAGGTTTACACCGGGGAGCTGTTTTTT.